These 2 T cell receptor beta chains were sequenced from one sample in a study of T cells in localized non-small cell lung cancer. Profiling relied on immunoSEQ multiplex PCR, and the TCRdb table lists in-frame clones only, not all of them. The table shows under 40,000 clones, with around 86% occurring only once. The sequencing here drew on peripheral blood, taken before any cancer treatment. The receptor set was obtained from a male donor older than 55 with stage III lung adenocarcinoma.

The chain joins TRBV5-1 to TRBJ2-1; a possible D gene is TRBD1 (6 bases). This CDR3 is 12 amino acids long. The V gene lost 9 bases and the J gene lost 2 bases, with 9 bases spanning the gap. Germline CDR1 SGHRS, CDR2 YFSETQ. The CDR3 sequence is CATQGTYNEQFF. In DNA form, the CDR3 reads TGCGCCACCCAGGGGACCTACAATGAGCAGTTCTTC.

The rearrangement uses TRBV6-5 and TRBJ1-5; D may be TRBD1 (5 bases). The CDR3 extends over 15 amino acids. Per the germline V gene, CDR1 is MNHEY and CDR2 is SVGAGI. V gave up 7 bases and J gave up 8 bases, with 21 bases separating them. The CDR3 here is CASNHRDGLGKPQHF. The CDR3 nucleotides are TGTGCCAGCAACCACCGGGACGGGTTAGGGAAGCCCCAGCATTTT.